Here is one T cell receptor (beta chain) with its context. The sample comes from a study of blood T cell repertoires in COVID-19. Whole-study context: COVID-19 samples, acute and convalescent, were from the United States, Italy and Spain.

Data came from immunoSEQ multiplex PCR; TCRdb stores just in-frame clones and leaves some out. The sample lists 130,000 or so clones, about 86% occurring once. Germline values: CDR1 SGDLS, CDR2 YYNGEE. V was clipped by 4 bases and J by 2 bases; unmatched bases: 11. The CDR3 length is 16 residues. This chain links TRBV9 with TRBJ2-5; 7 bases line up with TRBD2. Sequencing input: peripheral blood. The origin of this receptor is a woman aged 60-75 years with acute or convalescent COVID-19. The CDR3 is CASSFGVGRAQETQYF. Here the CDR3 DNA reads TGTGCCAGCAGCTTCGGGGTAGGGAGGGCGCAAGAGACCCAGTACTTC.